This T cell receptor (beta chain) was captured by sequencing in a study of CD8 T cells in Susac syndrome. Germline values: CDR1 LGHNA, CDR2 YNFKEQ. The CDR3 is 15 residues long. V lost 4 bases, J lost 7 bases, and 7 bases stayed unmatched. After extraction with the RNeasy kit, about 0.5 to 1 ug of the RNA was reverse transcribed using random hexamers. The immunoSEQ assay covered 54 Vbeta and 13 Jbeta segments for CDR3. Each CDR3 protein is one row after TCRdb ran MiXCR on the immunoSEQ multiplex PCR reads. This sample has 150,000 to 250,000 distinct CDR3 sequences; around 96% occur once, and the top ten carry 0.085% to 0.095%.

This TCR was sampled from a human donor with multiple sclerosis. The chain recombines TRBV4-2 with TRBJ1-1; TRBD1 agrees at 12 bases. The specimen sequenced was CD4+ T cells from PBMCs. CDR3 sequence reads: CASSRGDRGRDEAFF. In DNA, the CDR3 is TGTGCCAGCAGCCGGGGGGACAGGGGGCGAGATGAAGCTTTCTTT.